Below, 15 T cell receptor beta chains from the same sample are listed, as sequenced in a study of early T cells in non-severe SARS-CoV-2 infection. Each CDR3 protein is one row after TCRdb ran MiXCR on the 5' RACE reads. The sample consists of about 83,000 distinct CDR3 sequences, about 12% of them appearing once. Sequenced material: whole blood. The receptors were gathered from an adult who was a healthcare worker with PCR-confirmed SARS-CoV-2 infection or an uninfected control (not recorded which).

This clonotype was recorded at least ten times. The chain has TRBV30 and TRBJ2-7, with TRBD2 identical over 11 bases. The CDR3 length is 15 residues. Per the germline V gene, CDR1 is GTSNPN and CDR2 is SVGIG (reference sequence). V gave up 2 bases and J gave up 0 bases; unmatched junction bases: 3. The CDR3, as DNA: TGTGCCTGGAGTCAAACTAGCGGGAGCTCCTACGAGCAGTACTTC. This translates into CAWSQTSGSSYEQYF.

The chain couples TRBV20-1 to TRBJ2-7; 8 bases are a match to TRBD2. Germline trimming cut 3 bases from V and 4 bases from J; bases unmatched to any gene: 2. The germline gives CDR1 DFQATT, CDR2 SNEGSKA (reference sequence). The CDR3 covers 12 residues. CDR3 protein: CSASGRVYEQYF. Written as DNA, the CDR3 is TGCAGTGCTAGCGGGAGGGTGTACGAGCAGTACTTC.

This clonotype has a handful of counts. V gene TRBV14 combines with J gene TRBJ2-1; D is unclear. V shed 4 bases and J shed 6 bases, with 10 bases lying between them. Germline V CDR1 and CDR2: SGHDN, FVKESK. This CDR3 has 13 residues. In nucleotides, the CDR3 is TGTGCCAGCAGCCCCGGTACCGCCAATGAGCAGTTCTTC. Its protein is CASSPGTANEQFF.

This clonotype showed up many times. V and J are TRBV5-1 and TRBJ1-1; D not certain. V was shortened by 0 bases and J by 4 bases, with 7 bases between the two germline ends. Germline CDR1 and CDR2: SGHRS and YFSETQ. The CDR3 runs 13 residues. The CDR3 here is CASSLGGGTEAFF. CDR3 DNA: TGCGCCAGCAGCTTGGGCGGTGGCACTGAAGCTTTCTTT.

This clonotype was counted only a few times. V is TRBV20-1 and J is TRBJ2-7; no firm D call. V was clipped by 1 base and J by 6 bases, with 13 bases between them. This CDR3 region has 13 residues. Germline values: CDR1 DFQATT, CDR2 SNEGSKA (reference sequence). As DNA, the CDR3 is TGCAGTGCTAGAGTTAGGTACCAAACCGAGCAGTACTTC. Translation: CSARVRYQTEQYF.

This clonotype was detected many times. The rearrangement uses TRBV24-1 and TRBJ1-5; D might be TRBD1 (6 bases). The V end was cut by 1 base, the J end by 2 bases, with 20 bases between. Looked up from germline, CDR1 is KGHDR and CDR2 is SFDVKD. CDR3 size: 19 residues. This CDR3 reads CATSDFRPWAGEGNQPQHF. DNA of the CDR3: TGTGCCACCAGTGATTTCAGGCCTTGGGCAGGGGAAGGCAATCAGCCCCAGCATTTT.

This clonotype was picked up many times. The rearrangement links TRBV5-6 to TRBJ2-5; D uncertain. CDR3 length equals 15 residues. Trimming shortened V by 0 bases and J by 4 bases, and 13 bases separated the two germline ends. Germline V gene lookup returns CDR1 SGHDT and CDR2 YYEEEE. CDR3 residues: CASSLDPGVSETQYF. The CDR3 coding sequence is TGTGCCAGCAGCTTGGATCCCGGCGTCTCAGAGACCCAGTACTTC.

In this sample, this clonotype turned up many times. V and J are TRBV20-1 and TRBJ1-5, with 9 bases matching TRBD1. V lost 6 bases and J lost 4; bases outside the gene matches: 10. Germline values: CDR1 DFQATT, CDR2 SNEGSKA (reference sequence). The CDR3 is 15 amino acids. DNA of the CDR3: TGCAGTGCACCCGTGGGGACAGGGCTTAATCAGCCCCAGCATTTT. It yields the protein CSAPVGTGLNQPQHF.

The chain employs TRBV20-1 and TRBJ2-3; D is unclear. Germline V gene sequence: CDR1 DFQATT, CDR2 SNEGSKA (reference sequence). The CDR3 totals 15 residues. V was trimmed by 0 bases and J by 0 bases, leaving 10 bases between them. In DNA, the CDR3 is TGCAGTGCTAGAGATCCCCTCACTAGCACAGATACGCAGTATTTT. This encodes CSARDPLTSTDTQYF.

The chain combines TRBV5-1 with TRBJ1-3; weak D call: TRBD1 (5 bases). Germline V gene lookup returns CDR1 SGHRS and CDR2 YFSETQ. Between the trimmed V and J ends, which lost 4 bases and 0 bases, there was a span of 14 bases. The length of the CDR3 is 16 residues. As DNA, the CDR3 is TGCGCCAGCAGCATCGCCGGGGCCGACTCTGGAAACACCATATATTTT. Protein: CASSIAGADSGNTIYF.

Regarding this clonotype: This may stem from a read error, because a much larger clone lies one nucleotide away. The chain carries TRBV5-4 and TRBJ2-3; 12 bases align to TRBD1. J gave up 13 bases and V 7 bases, and 7 bases lay outside the gene matches. The CDR3 runs 12 residues. Germline CDR1 and CDR2: SGHNT and YYREEE (reference sequence). The CDR3 DNA is TGTGCCAGCGGCCCCGGGACAGGGGGCGAGTATTTT. It specifies CASGPGTGGEYF.

In DNA form, the CDR3 reads TGTGCCAGCAGCCTAGGTCGGTCGGCAGGGGGATATGGCTACACCTTC. Residues: CASSLGRSAGGYGYTF. This sequence joins TRBV7-8 and TRBJ1-2; TRBD1 aligns across 7 bases. Trimming cost V 5 bases and J 5 bases; bases outside gene matches: 14. The CDR3 has 16 amino acids. Germline CDR1 is SGHVS and CDR2 is FQNEAQ. The full variable domain, completed using reference TRBV7-8 and TRBJ1-2, is GAGVSQSPRYKVAKRGQDVALRCDPISGHVSLFWYQQALGQGPEFLTYFQNEAQLDKSGLPSDRFFAERPEGSVSTLKIQRTQQEDSAVYLCASSLGRSAGGYGYTFGSGTRLTVV.

The chain carries TRBV6-1 and TRBJ2-7; TRBD1 aligns across 9 bases. Germline-derived CDR1 and CDR2 are MNHNS and SASEGT. Trimming removed 6 bases from V and 4 bases from J; junction bases left unmatched: 4. The CDR3 is made up of 13 amino acids. The DNA of the CDR3 is TGTGCCAGCAGAATGGGACAGGGATACGAGCAGTACTTC. Protein product: CASRMGQGYEQYF.

This chain uses TRBV11-2 with TRBJ2-7, with TRBD2 matching over 8 bases. J gave up 5 bases and V 1 base, and 7 bases lay outside the gene matches. CDR1 is SGHAT, CDR2 FQNNGV, per germline. This CDR3 spans 15 amino acids. Here the CDR3 DNA reads TGTGCCAGCAGCTTAGGCCCAGCGGGAGAAAACGAGCAGTACTTC. It yields the protein CASSLGPAGENEQYF. Full variable domain (rest looked up from reference TRBV11-2 and TRBJ2-7): EAGVAQSPRYKIIEKRQSVAFWCNPISGHATLYWYQQILGQGPKLLIQFQNNGVVDDSQLPKDRFSAERLKGVDSTLKIQPAKLEDSAVYLCASSLGPAGENEQYFGPGTRLTVT.

This clonotype has a handful of counts. The chain joins TRBV19 to TRBJ2-5; D is perhaps TRBD2 (6 bases). This CDR3 has 14 amino acids. The V and J ends lost 6 bases and 0 bases respectively, with 11 bases between them. Per the germline V gene, CDR1 is LNHDA and CDR2 is SQIVND (reference sequence). CDR3 coding DNA: TGTGCCAGTAGCATGGGACTGTACCAAGAGACCCAGTACTTC. This gives the protein CASSMGLYQETQYF.